Given below is one T cell receptor (beta chain) in context. Its target is not known. This same CDR3 is encoded by further DNA sequences in the sample. The sample comes from a study of CD4+ T cells in melanoma. Study-level points and caveats: Diverse differentiation states were reported for melanoma neoantigen-specific CD4+ T cells.

Data came from immunoSEQ multiplex PCR; TCRdb stores just in-frame clones and leaves some out. The sample includes about 140,000 clones, over 90% of them seen just once. Per the germline V gene, CDR1 is MGHRA and CDR2 is YSYEKL. The CDR3 totals 15 residues. V lost 4 bases, J lost 2 bases, and 3 bases stayed unmatched. The rearrangement links TRBV4-1 to TRBJ1-2; 11 positions match TRBD1. This sequence was found in a human donor with melanoma. The CDR3 loop reads CASSPGTGGNYGYTF. The CDR3 nucleotides are TGCGCCAGCAGCCCAGGGACAGGGGGGAACTATGGCTACACCTTC.